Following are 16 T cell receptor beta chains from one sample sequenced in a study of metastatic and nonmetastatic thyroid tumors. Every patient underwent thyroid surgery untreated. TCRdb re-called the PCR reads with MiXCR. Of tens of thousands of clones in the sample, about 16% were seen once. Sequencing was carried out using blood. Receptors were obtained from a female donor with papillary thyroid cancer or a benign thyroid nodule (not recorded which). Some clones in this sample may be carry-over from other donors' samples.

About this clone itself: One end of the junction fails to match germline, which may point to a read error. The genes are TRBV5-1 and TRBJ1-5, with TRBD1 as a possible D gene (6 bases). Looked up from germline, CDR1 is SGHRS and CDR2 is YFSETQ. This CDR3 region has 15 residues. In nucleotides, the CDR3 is TGCGCCAGCAGCCTCACAGGGCTTAACAATCGGCCCCAACATTTT. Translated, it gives CASSLTGLNNRPQHF.

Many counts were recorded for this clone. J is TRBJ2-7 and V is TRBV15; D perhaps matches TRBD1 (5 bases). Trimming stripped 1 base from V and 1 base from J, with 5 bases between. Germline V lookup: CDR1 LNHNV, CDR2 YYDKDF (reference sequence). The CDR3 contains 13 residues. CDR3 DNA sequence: TGTGCCACCAGCAGAGGGACATCCTACGAGCAGTACTTC. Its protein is CATSRGTSYEQYF.

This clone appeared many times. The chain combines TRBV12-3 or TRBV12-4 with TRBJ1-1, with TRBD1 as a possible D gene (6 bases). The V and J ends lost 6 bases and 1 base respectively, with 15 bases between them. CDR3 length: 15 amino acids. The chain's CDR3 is CASSSGHPGNTEAFF. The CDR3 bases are TGTGCCAGCAGCTCGGGACACCCAGGGAACACTGAAGCTTTCTTT.

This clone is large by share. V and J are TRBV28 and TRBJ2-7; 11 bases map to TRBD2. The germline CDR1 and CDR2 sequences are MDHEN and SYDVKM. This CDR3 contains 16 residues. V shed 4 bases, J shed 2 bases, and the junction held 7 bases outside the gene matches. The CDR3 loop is CASSSILAGVPYEQYF. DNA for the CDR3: TGTGCCAGCAGTTCTATACTAGCGGGAGTACCCTACGAGCAGTACTTC.

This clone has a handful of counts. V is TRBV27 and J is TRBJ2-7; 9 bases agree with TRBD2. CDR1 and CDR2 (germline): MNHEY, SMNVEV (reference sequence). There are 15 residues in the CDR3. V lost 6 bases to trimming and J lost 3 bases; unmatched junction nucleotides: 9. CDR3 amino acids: CASSQGLAMGYEQYF. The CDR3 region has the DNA TGTGCCAGCAGCCAAGGACTAGCGATGGGCTACGAGCAGTACTTC.

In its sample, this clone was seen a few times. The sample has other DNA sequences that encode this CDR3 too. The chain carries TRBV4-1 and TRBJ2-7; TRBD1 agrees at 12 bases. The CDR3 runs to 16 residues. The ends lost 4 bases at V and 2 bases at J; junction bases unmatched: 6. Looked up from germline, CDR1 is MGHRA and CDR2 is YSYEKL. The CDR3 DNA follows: TGCGCCAGCAGCCCGGGACAGGGGGCCGGGGCCTACGAGCAGTACTTC. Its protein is CASSPGQGAGAYEQYF.

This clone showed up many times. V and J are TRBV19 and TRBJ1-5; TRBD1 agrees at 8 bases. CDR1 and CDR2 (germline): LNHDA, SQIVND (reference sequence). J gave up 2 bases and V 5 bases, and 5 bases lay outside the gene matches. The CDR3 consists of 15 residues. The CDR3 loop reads CASSAPGGGNQPQHF. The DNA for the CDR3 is TGTGCCAGTAGTGCTCCAGGGGGCGGCAATCAGCCCCAGCATTTT. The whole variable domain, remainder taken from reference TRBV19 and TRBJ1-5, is DGGITQSPKYLFRKEGQNVTLSCEQNLNHDAMYWYRQDPGQGLRLIYYSQIVNDFQKGDIAEGYSVSREKKESFPLTVTSAQKNPTAFYLCASSAPGGGNQPQHFGDGTRLSIL.

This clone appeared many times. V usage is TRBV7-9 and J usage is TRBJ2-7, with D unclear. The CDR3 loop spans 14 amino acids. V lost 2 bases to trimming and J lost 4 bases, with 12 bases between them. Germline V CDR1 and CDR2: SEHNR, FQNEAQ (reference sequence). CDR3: CASSLTEQGYEQYF. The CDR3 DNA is TGTGCCAGCAGCTTAACAGAGCAAGGTTACGAGCAGTACTTC.

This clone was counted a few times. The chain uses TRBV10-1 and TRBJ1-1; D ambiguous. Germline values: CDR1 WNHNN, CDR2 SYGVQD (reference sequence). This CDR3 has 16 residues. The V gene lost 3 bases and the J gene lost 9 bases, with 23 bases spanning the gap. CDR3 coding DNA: TGCGCCAGCAGTGAATCACGAGGCGGGGTAAGGACTAAAGCTTTCTTT. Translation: CASSESRGGVRTKAFF.

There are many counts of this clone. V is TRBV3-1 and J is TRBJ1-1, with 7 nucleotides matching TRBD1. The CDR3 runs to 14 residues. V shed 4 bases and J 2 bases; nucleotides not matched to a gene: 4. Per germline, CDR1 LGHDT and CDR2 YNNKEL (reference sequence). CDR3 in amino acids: CASSRQGYNTEAFF. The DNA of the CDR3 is TGTGCCAGCAGCCGACAGGGTTATAACACTGAAGCTTTCTTT.

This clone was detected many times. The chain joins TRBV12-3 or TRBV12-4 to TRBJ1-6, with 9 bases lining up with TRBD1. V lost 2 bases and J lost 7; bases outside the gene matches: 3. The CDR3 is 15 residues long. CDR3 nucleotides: TGTGCCAGCAGTTTACCCGGGACAGGGAATTCACCCCTCCACTTT. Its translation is CASSLPGTGNSPLHF.

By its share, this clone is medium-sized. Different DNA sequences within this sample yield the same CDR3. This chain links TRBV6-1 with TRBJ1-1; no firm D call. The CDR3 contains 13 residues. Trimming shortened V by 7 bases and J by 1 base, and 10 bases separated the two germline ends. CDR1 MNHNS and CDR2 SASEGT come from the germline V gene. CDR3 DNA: TGTGCCAGCACTGGGTTATGGAACACTGAAGCTTTCTTT. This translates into CASTGLWNTEAFF.

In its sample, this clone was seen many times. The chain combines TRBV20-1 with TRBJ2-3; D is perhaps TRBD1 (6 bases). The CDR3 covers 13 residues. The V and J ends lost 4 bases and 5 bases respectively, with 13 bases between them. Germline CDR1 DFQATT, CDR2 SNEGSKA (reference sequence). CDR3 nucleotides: TGCAGTGCTAAAAACAGGGTGAAAGATACGCAGTATTTT. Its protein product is CSAKNRVKDTQYF.

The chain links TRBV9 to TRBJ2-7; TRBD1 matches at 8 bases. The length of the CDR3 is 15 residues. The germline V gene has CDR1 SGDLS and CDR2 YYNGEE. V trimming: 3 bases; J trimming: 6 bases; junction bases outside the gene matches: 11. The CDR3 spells CASSGWMTGVSEQYF. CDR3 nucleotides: TGTGCCAGCAGCGGTTGGATGACAGGGGTTAGCGAGCAGTACTTC.

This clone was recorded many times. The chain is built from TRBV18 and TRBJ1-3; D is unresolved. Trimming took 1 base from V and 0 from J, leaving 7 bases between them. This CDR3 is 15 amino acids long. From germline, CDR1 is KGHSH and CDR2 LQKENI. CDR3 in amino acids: CASSPLKVSGNTIYF. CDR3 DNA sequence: TGTGCCAGCTCACCACTTAAGGTCTCTGGAAACACCATATATTTT. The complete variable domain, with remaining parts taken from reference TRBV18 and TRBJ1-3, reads NAGVMQNPRHLVRRRGQEARLRCSPMKGHSHVYWYRQLPEEGLKFMVYLQKENIIDESGMPKERFSAEFPKEGPSILRIQQVVRGDSAAYFCASSPLKVSGNTIYFGEGSWLTVV.

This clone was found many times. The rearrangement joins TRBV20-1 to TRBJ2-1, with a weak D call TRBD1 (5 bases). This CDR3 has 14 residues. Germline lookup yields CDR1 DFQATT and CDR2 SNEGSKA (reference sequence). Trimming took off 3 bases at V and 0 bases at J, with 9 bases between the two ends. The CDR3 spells CSASHRSSYNEQFF. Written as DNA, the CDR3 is TGCAGTGCTAGTCACAGGAGCTCCTACAATGAGCAGTTCTTC.